The 15 T cell receptor beta chains in this list originate from one sample, sequenced in a study of human T cells and chemical hapten exposure. Time point here: patch test 3, about 24 weeks after DPC sensitization. Indicated treatment: therapeutic diphenylcyclopropenone sensitization with weekly scalp DPC. Using its own MiXCR run on the RACE reads, TCRdb lists one record per CDR3 protein. The sample records some 91,000 distinct CDR3 sequences, less than 35% being singletons. The specimen was whole blood, collected in connection with sensitization to the hapten diphenylcyclopropenone (DPC). These receptors were collected from a man aged 35 to 55 with alopecia areata. Some clones in this sample may be carry-over from other donors' samples.

This clonotype was seen at least ten times. The germline gene is not matched at one end of the junction; a read error may be the cause. J is TRBJ2-1 and V is TRBV29-1; 14 bases align to TRBD2. Germline V CDR1 and CDR2: SQVTM, ANQGSEA. This CDR3 comprises 15 residues. The CDR3 bases are TGCAGCGTCGAAGGGACTAGCGGGAGTCTGGATGAGCAGTTCTTC. It yields the protein CSVEGTSGSLDEQFF.

This clonotype was seen more than once but under ten times. The CDR3 DNA reads as TGTGCCACCAGTGATTTCCCAACAGCCACCGGGGAGCTGTTTTTT. This sequence encodes CATSDFPTATGELFF. V and J are TRBV24-1 and TRBJ2-2; D is undetermined. Between the trimmed V and J ends, which lost 1 base and 4 bases, there was a span of 9 bases. From germline, CDR1 is KGHDR and CDR2 SFDVKD. CDR3 length: 15 residues.

The genes are TRBV5-1 and TRBJ2-7, with TRBD2 matching over 10 bases. The CDR3 spans 15 residues. Trimming at V came to 3 bases and at J to 2 bases, leaving 5 bases not matched to a gene. Germline V lookup: CDR1 SGHRS, CDR2 YFSETQ. The CDR3 loop is CASSSGLAATYEQYF. In nucleotides, the CDR3 is TGCGCCAGCAGCTCCGGACTAGCGGCGACCTACGAGCAGTACTTC.

This clonotype was seen a handful of times. The CDR3, as DNA: TGTGCCATCAGATGGGATAGTAACGAAAGGGGGACAGATACGCAGTATTTT. It yields the protein CAIRWDSNERGTDTQYF. The rearrangement links TRBV10-3 to TRBJ2-3; TRBD1 might be the D (6 bases). The V and J ends lost 6 bases and 3 bases respectively, with 22 bases between them. The germline V gene encodes CDR1 ENHRY and CDR2 SYGVKD. The CDR3 runs 17 residues.

This clonotype was counted only a few times. The gene calls are TRBV5-1 and TRBJ2-5; TRBD2 matches at 11 bases. Germline V lookup: CDR1 SGHRS, CDR2 YFSETQ. Germline trimming cut 2 bases from V and 4 bases from J; bases unmatched to any gene: 4. CDR3 length: 15 residues. CDR3: CASSFVAGGGETQYF. As DNA, the CDR3 is TGCGCCAGCAGCTTCGTAGCGGGAGGGGGAGAGACCCAGTACTTC. Full variable domain (remainder filled in from reference TRBV5-1 and TRBJ2-5): KAGVTQTPRYLIKTRGQQVTLSCSPISGHRSVSWYQQTPGQGLQFLFEYFSETQRNKGNFPGRFSGRQFSNSRSEMNVSTLELGDSALYLCASSFVAGGGETQYFGPGTRLLVL.

The gene calls are TRBV12-3 or TRBV12-4 and TRBJ1-4; the D gene is possibly TRBD1 (5 bases). Between the trimmed V and J ends, which lost 6 bases and 10 bases, there was a span of 9 bases. The length of the CDR3 is 11 residues. This CDR3 reads CASRRGRKLFF. In DNA, the CDR3 is TGTGCCAGCAGGCGGGGGAGAAAACTGTTTTTT.

The V and J genes are TRBV28 and TRBJ2-7; 9 bases fit TRBD1. Germline values: CDR1 MDHEN, CDR2 SYDVKM. V was clipped by 4 bases and J by 1 base; unmatched bases: 5. The CDR3 totals 15 residues. CDR3 region: CASSSPTGGSYEQYF. As DNA, the CDR3 is TGTGCCAGCAGTTCTCCGACAGGGGGGTCCTACGAGCAGTACTTC. The whole variable domain, filled in from reference TRBV28 and TRBJ2-7, reads DVKVTQSSRYLVKRTGEKVFLECVQDMDHENMFWYRQDPGLGLRLIYFSYDVKMKEKGDIPEGYSVSREKKERFSLILESASTNQTSMYLCASSSPTGGSYEQYFGPGTRLTVT.

This clonotype was detected only a few times. The V and J genes are TRBV7-2 and TRBJ2-7, with D maybe TRBD1 (5 bases). The CDR3 has 14 residues. Germline CDR1 is SGHTA and CDR2 is FQGNSA. V was cut by 3 bases and J by 2 bases, with 11 bases left in between. CDR3 nucleotide sequence: TGTGCCAGCAGCTTTGCCCAGGGTCCCTACGAGCAGTACTTC. Its translation is CASSFAQGPYEQYF. Full variable domain (missing parts from reference TRBV7-2 and TRBJ2-7): GAGVSQSPSNKVTEKGKDVELRCDPISGHTALYWYRQSLGQGLEFLIYFQGNSAPDKSGLPSDRFSAERTGGSVSTLTIQRTQQEDSAVYLCASSFAQGPYEQYFGPGTRLTVT.

The table lists this clonotype with a few counts. This chain uses TRBV20-1 with TRBJ2-3, with TRBD2 identical over 14 bases. The V gene's germline CDR1 is DFQATT and CDR2 SNEGSKA (reference sequence). The CDR3 totals 18 residues. V gave up 0 bases and J gave up 4 bases; unmatched junction bases: 9. The CDR3 nucleotides are TGCAGTGCTAGAGATGGGACTAGCGGGAGTAGTTCCGCAGATACGCAGTATTTT. It translates to CSARDGTSGSSSADTQYF.

The rearrangement uses TRBV11-3 and TRBJ2-3; D ambiguous. Germline-derived CDR1 and CDR2 are SGHNT and YENEEA. The CDR3 is 15 amino acids. Trimming cost V 0 bases and J 0 bases, with 7 bases left between them. In nucleotides, the CDR3 is TGTGCCAGCAGCTTAGATCCGACAAGCACAGATACGCAGTATTTT. This sequence encodes CASSLDPTSTDTQYF. The variable domain in full, completed from reference TRBV11-3 and TRBJ2-3, reads EAGVVQSPRYKIIEKKQPVAFWCNPISGHNTLYWYLQNLGQGPELLIRYENEEAVDDSQLPKDRFSAERLKGVDSTLKIQPAELGDSAVYLCASSLDPTSTDTQYFGPGTRLTVL.

This clonotype turned up a few times. The chain's CDR3 is CASSLVSGPSTDTQYF. CDR3 nucleotides: TGTGCCAGCAGCTTAGTTTCAGGCCCAAGCACAGATACGCAGTATTTT. The rearrangement links TRBV7-8 to TRBJ2-3; D call uncertain. V gave up 1 base and J gave up 0 bases, with 11 bases separating them. The germline CDR1 and CDR2 sequences are SGHVS and FQNEAQ. The CDR3 is 16 residues long.

In its sample, this clonotype was seen many times. J is TRBJ2-3 and V is TRBV27, with TRBD1 as a possible D gene (6 bases). Germline V CDR1 and CDR2: MNHEY, SMNVEV (reference sequence). This CDR3 has 17 residues. The V end lost 0 bases, the J end lost 2 bases, and 15 bases lay between the germline ends. The CDR3, as DNA: TGTGCCAGCAGTTTATCTGGGACAAGAGGAGACACAGATACGCAGTATTTT. Translated: CASSLSGTRGDTDTQYF.

This clonotype was detected only a few times. The chain's CDR3 is CASSLTIQETQYF. The CDR3 region has the DNA TGTGCCAGCAGCTTAACAATACAAGAGACCCAGTACTTC. The J gene is TRBJ2-5, the V gene TRBV7-9; D not resolved. Germline V CDR1 and CDR2: SEHNR, FQNEAQ (reference sequence). The CDR3 runs to 13 residues. Deletions cut 2 bases from V and 2 bases from J, with 6 bases between.

The chain combines TRBV5-1 with TRBJ2-2; D is unresolved. The germline gives CDR1 SGHRS, CDR2 YFSETQ. Trimming pared 0 bases from V and 3 bases from J, leaving 9 bases between. CDR3 length equals 15 residues. CDR3 in amino acids: CASSLEGSYTGELFF. The CDR3 bases are TGCGCCAGCAGCTTGGAGGGCTCATACACCGGGGAGCTGTTTTTT. The variable domain in full, completed from reference TRBV5-1 and TRBJ2-2, reads KAGVTQTPRYLIKTRGQQVTLSCSPISGHRSVSWYQQTPGQGLQFLFEYFSETQRNKGNFPGRFSGRQFSNSRSEMNVSTLELGDSALYLCASSLEGSYTGELFFGEGSRLTVL.

J is TRBJ2-7 and V is TRBV20-1; D call uncertain. Germline CDR1 and CDR2: DFQATT and SNEGSKA (reference sequence). Trimming took off 1 base at V and 3 bases at J, with 10 bases between the two ends. This CDR3 region has 13 residues. CDR3 nucleotide sequence: TGCAGTGCTAGAGGGACGCACGACTACGAGCAGTACTTC. Its protein is CSARGTHDYEQYF.